The 15 T cell receptor beta chains below all came from one sample that was sequenced in a study of cytomegalovirus exposure and HLA in healthy donors. It was with 60 Vbeta and 13 Jbeta primers that the PCR ran. Sequencing was performed with immunoSEQ multiplex PCR; in TCRdb, only in-frame clones are kept and a portion is missing. Seen here are 150,000 to 250,000 clones, around 80% observed once, and the top ten hold under 2%. The sequenced sample was PBMCs. These receptors originate from a young man in good health and CMV-seronegative.

This clone has a handful of counts. This rearrangement joins TRBV14 to TRBJ1-1; 9 nucleotides align to TRBD1. Germline V gene sequence: CDR1 SGHDN, CDR2 FVKESK. V dropped 7 bases and J dropped 5; count of bases not matched to a gene: 5. The CDR3 contains 13 residues. CDR3 residues: CASMDRGKTEAFF. DNA of the CDR3: TGTGCCAGCATGGACAGGGGAAAAACTGAAGCTTTCTTT. Combining the CDR3 with reference TRBV14 and TRBJ1-1 gives the whole variable domain EAGVTQFPSHSVIEKGQTVTLRCDPISGHDNLYWYRRVMGKEIKFLLHFVKESKQDESGMPNNRFLAERTGGTYSTLKVQPAELEDSGVYFCASMDRGKTEAFFGQGTRLTVV.

This chain uses TRBV13 with TRBJ2-3; TRBD2 matches at 13 bases. Trimming removed 5 bases from V and 2 bases from J; junction bases left unmatched: 16. Germline V gene sequence: CDR1 PRHDT, CDR2 FYEKMQ (reference sequence). The CDR3 covers 20 residues. DNA of the CDR3: TGTGCCAGCAGCAAATACCTCCGGACTAGCGGGAGAGGGTTCACAGATACGCAGTATTTT. Its protein product is CASSKYLRTSGRGFTDTQYF.

The gene calls are TRBV11-2 and TRBJ1-5, with D tentatively TRBD1 (5 bases). The V gene's germline CDR1 is SGHAT and CDR2 FQNNGV. The CDR3 totals 14 residues. V lost 1 base and J lost 7, with 11 bases in between. In DNA, the CDR3 is TGTGCCAGCAGCTTAGTCGGGGGTGGACAGCCCCAGCATTTT. This encodes CASSLVGGGQPQHF.

The chain employs TRBV10-2 and TRBJ2-6; 10 bases align to TRBD2. The CDR3 loop spans 19 amino acids. The germline CDR1 and CDR2 sequences are WSHSY and SAAADI. V lost 8 bases, J lost 0 bases, and 13 bases stayed unmatched. The CDR3: CASQLPRTSGSSGANVLTF. The CDR3 nucleotides read TGCGCCAGCCAACTCCCCCGGACTAGCGGTTCCTCTGGGGCCAACGTCCTGACTTTC.

This chain joins TRBV5-8 and TRBJ1-5, with 7 bases aligning to TRBD1. This CDR3 has 16 amino acids. Germline trimming cut 4 bases from V and 0 bases from J; bases unmatched to any gene: 7. Germline CDR1 SGHTS, CDR2 YDEGEE. The CDR3 DNA sequence: TGTGCCAGCAGCAGGGGGACAGTCCTTAGCAATCAGCCCCAGCATTTT. This codes for CASSRGTVLSNQPQHF. The full variable domain, in which reference TRBV5-8 and TRBJ1-5 provide the parts outside the CDR3, is EAGVTQSPTHLIKTRGQQATLRCSPISGHTSVYWYQQALGLGLQFLLWYDEGEERNRGNFPPRFSGRQFPNYSSELNVNALELEDSALYLCASSRGTVLSNQPQHFGDGTRLSIL.

The chain couples TRBV5-1 to TRBJ2-1; 9 bases are a match to TRBD2. Germline V gene sequence: CDR1 SGHRS, CDR2 YFSETQ. The CDR3 extends over 17 amino acids. V was clipped by 1 base and J by 6 bases; unmatched bases: 11. The CDR3 sequence: CASSLRLAGDLSNEQFF. DNA of the CDR3: TGCGCCAGCAGCTTGCGATTAGCGGGAGATTTAAGCAATGAGCAGTTCTTC.

The chain combines TRBV27 with TRBJ1-1, with D possibly TRBD1 on 6 matching bases. Trimming took off 1 base at V and 4 bases at J, with 16 bases between the two ends. In germline, CDR1 is MNHEY, CDR2 SMNVEV (reference sequence). This CDR3 region has 16 residues. CDR3 protein: CASSLLSGVGSTEAFF. The CDR3 nucleotides are TGTGCCAGCAGTTTATTATCAGGGGTGGGGAGCACTGAAGCTTTCTTT.

J is TRBJ2-7 and V is TRBV9; weak D call: TRBD2 (6 bases). The germline V and J ends were trimmed by 0 bases and 6 bases, with 13 bases remaining between them. The CDR3 totals 14 residues. Germline assignment: CDR1 SGDLS and CDR2 YYNGEE. Here the CDR3 DNA reads TGTGCCAGCAGCGTAGATTGGTCGGGGGTCGAGCAGTACTTC. Protein: CASSVDWSGVEQYF.

This clone was observed a handful of times. The rearrangement uses TRBV13 and TRBJ2-7; no clear D gene. CDR1 is PRHDT, CDR2 FYEKMQ, per germline (reference sequence). V dropped 2 bases and J dropped 2 bases, with 10 bases sitting between them. This CDR3 is built from 14 residues. DNA for the CDR3: TGTGCCAGCAGCTTATCGGGTTCAGCCTACGAGCAGTACTTC. As protein: CASSLSGSAYEQYF. The full variable domain, in which reference TRBV13 and TRBJ2-7 provide the parts outside the CDR3, is AAGVIQSPRHLIKEKRETATLKCYPIPRHDTVYWYQQGPGQDPQFLISFYEKMQSDKGSIPDRFSAQQFSDYHSELNMSSLELGDSALYFCASSLSGSAYEQYFGPGTRLTVT.

J is TRBJ2-7 and V is TRBV9; D is unresolved. Trimming removed 0 bases from V and 1 base from J, with 8 bases in between. The germline gives CDR1 SGDLS, CDR2 YYNGEE. The CDR3 sequence is 14 residues long. CDR3 in amino acids: CASSVGSSSYEQYF. The CDR3 region has the DNA TGTGCCAGCAGCGTAGGGTCCAGTTCCTACGAGCAGTACTTC.

This rearrangement joins TRBV13 to TRBJ2-7, with 11 bases identical to TRBD1. Germline assignment: CDR1 PRHDT and CDR2 FYEKMQ (reference sequence). V was pared by 1 base and J by 7 bases, with 6 bases of the junction left unmatched. The CDR3 has 15 amino acids. The CDR3 sequence: CASSLEGQGAMEQYF. CDR3 coding DNA: TGTGCCAGCAGCTTAGAAGGACAGGGGGCGATGGAGCAGTACTTC.

This chain joins TRBV27 and TRBJ1-2; D perhaps matches TRBD1 (6 bases). The CDR3 runs to 16 residues. The germline CDR1 and CDR2 sequences are MNHEY and SMNVEV (reference sequence). Between the trimmed V and J ends, which lost 0 bases and 4 bases, there was a span of 15 bases. The chain's CDR3 is CASSLSKAGVGYGYTF. The CDR3 nucleotides are TGTGCCAGCAGTTTATCGAAGGCAGGGGTTGGCTATGGCTACACCTTC.

The J gene is TRBJ2-7, the V gene TRBV19; maybe TRBD1 (5 bases). CDR3 length: 17 amino acids. V shed 10 bases and J shed 0 bases, with 25 bases lying between them. CDR1 and CDR2 (germline): LNHDA, SQIVND (reference sequence). Here the CDR3 DNA reads TGTGCCACCGGCGGTAATAACGTGGGGCCTTTCTCCTACGAGCAGTACTTC. Amino acids: CATGGNNVGPFSYEQYF.

The chain uses TRBV6-1 and TRBJ2-7; 8 nucleotides match TRBD1. Germline V lookup: CDR1 MNHNS, CDR2 SASEGT. V lost 5 bases, J lost 5 bases, and 11 bases stayed unmatched. The CDR3 runs to 15 residues. This chain's CDR3 is CASSPLRDRLDEQYF. CDR3 DNA: TGTGCCAGCAGTCCCCTCCGGGACAGGCTTGACGAGCAGTACTTC.

The V gene is TRBV18, the J gene TRBJ2-1; TRBD1 is a possible D gene (5 bases). The V end lost 3 bases, the J end lost 7 bases, and 16 bases lay between the germline ends. CDR3 length: 15 residues. CDR1 is KGHSH, CDR2 LQKENI, per germline. As DNA, the CDR3 is TGTGCCAGCTCACCTTATCTGATACAGGTAAATGAGCAGTTCTTC. It translates to CASSPYLIQVNEQFF.